This entry lists 16 T cell receptor beta chains sequenced from one sample in a study of blood T cells in healthy people across ages. A second roughly 6 to 12 cycle PCR used barcoded and J-beta primers. TCRdb ran MiXCR on the 5' RACE reads and lists one entry per CDR3 protein. The sample records 600,000 to 850,000 distinct CDR3 sequences, roughly 44% being singletons. Specimen: blood. These receptors were obtained from a woman aged 60-75 years in good health.

This clonotype was counted between two and nine times. The chain carries TRBV7-9 and TRBJ2-3; 7 bases fit TRBD2. Germline V gene sequence: CDR1 SEHNR, CDR2 FQNEAQ (reference sequence). V shed 7 bases, J shed 2 bases, and the junction held 6 bases outside the gene matches. This CDR3 contains 14 residues. As DNA, the CDR3 is TGTGCCAGCACCCCGAGCGGGAACACAGATACGCAGTATTTT. This codes for CASTPSGNTDTQYF.

Worth noting for this clonotype: A much larger clone sits a single nucleotide away, making a read error possible. The V and J genes are TRBV18 and TRBJ2-1; 7 bases are a match to TRBD2. The CDR3 has 13 amino acids. The germline CDR1 and CDR2 sequences are KGHSH and LQKENI. CDR3 region: CASTPGTNNEQFF. Written as DNA, the CDR3 is TGTGCCAGCACACCCGGGACTAACAATGAGCAGTTCTTC.

The chain has TRBV10-3 and TRBJ2-3; D unclear. This CDR3 has 15 amino acids. The germline gives CDR1 ENHRY, CDR2 SYGVKD. Trimming removed 3 bases at V and 0 bases at J, with 10 bases between. The CDR3 DNA reads as TGTGCCATCAGTGACAAGGGCCAAAGCACAGATACGCAGTATTTT. Its translation: CAISDKGQSTDTQYF.

The chain is built from TRBV7-9 and TRBJ2-2; D perhaps matches TRBD1 (6 bases). V dropped 0 bases and J dropped 3 bases, with 8 bases sitting between them. Germline loops: CDR1 SEHNR, CDR2 FQNEAQ (reference sequence). The CDR3 totals 15 residues. The CDR3 bases are TGTGCCAGCAGCTTAGCGGGGGCGCACACCGGGGAGCTGTTTTTT. Residues: CASSLAGAHTGELFF.

The chain recombines TRBV12-3 or TRBV12-4 with TRBJ1-3, with a weak D call TRBD1 (5 bases). V lost 0 bases, J lost 3 bases, and 12 bases lay in between. The CDR3 is made up of 16 amino acids. CDR3 DNA sequence: TGTGCCAGCAGTTTAGCTGGCAAGGGGAGTGGAAACACCATATATTTT. Its translation is CASSLAGKGSGNTIYF.

The chain joins TRBV15 to TRBJ2-1; 10 nucleotides align to TRBD2. CDR3 length equals 15 residues. Per germline, CDR1 LNHNV and CDR2 YYDKDF (reference sequence). The V gene end was trimmed by 3 bases and the J gene end by 3 bases; junction bases not matched to a gene: 2. The CDR3 DNA sequence: TGTGCCACCAGCAGGAGCGGGGGGGACTACAATGAGCAGTTCTTC. Translating it yields CATSRSGGDYNEQFF.

Ten or more counts support this clonotype. The chain is built from TRBV3-1 and TRBJ1-2; D unclear. The germline V gene has CDR1 LGHDT and CDR2 YNNKEL (reference sequence). V was shortened by 4 bases and J by 1 base, with 7 bases between the two germline ends. The CDR3 spans 13 residues. The CDR3 DNA reads as TGTGCCAGCAGCCCCGGTCTTAACTATGGCTACACCTTC. This gives the protein CASSPGLNYGYTF.

The chain is built from TRBV6-6 and TRBJ2-7, with no clear D. The CDR3 totals 15 residues. CDR1 and CDR2 from the germline V gene are MNHNY and SVGAGI (reference sequence). V was shortened by 2 bases and J by 2 bases, with 13 bases between the two germline ends. The CDR3, as DNA: TGTGCCAGCAGTTACGTGGGGTCAGGACCCTACGAGCAGTACTTC. As protein: CASSYVGSGPYEQYF.

The chain combines TRBV11-3 with TRBJ2-1; unclear D gene. V was shortened by 0 bases and J by 4 bases, with 7 bases between the two germline ends. The CDR3 consists of 14 residues. Germline V gives CDR1 SGHNT, CDR2 YENEEA. CDR3 nucleotide sequence: TGTGCCAGCAGCTTAGATCATCAATACAATGAGCAGTTCTTC. Translating gives CASSLDHQYNEQFF.

Only a few counts were recorded for this clonotype. The chain combines TRBV4-3 with TRBJ2-3, with D perhaps assigned TRBD1 or TRBD2 (5 bases each). V dropped 8 bases and J dropped 5 bases, with 20 bases sitting between them. This CDR3 comprises 15 residues. Germline V gene lookup returns CDR1 LGHNA and CDR2 YSLEER. CDR3 residues: CASRSDFVGGDTQYF. The CDR3 DNA reads TGCGCCAGCCGAAGTGACTTCGTTGGGGGAGATACGCAGTATTTT.

V is TRBV5-1 and J is TRBJ1-2, with D possibly being TRBD1 (6 bases). Trimming stripped 6 bases from V and 8 bases from J, with 26 bases between. Germline V gene sequence: CDR1 SGHRS, CDR2 YFSETQ. The CDR3 loop spans 16 amino acids. CDR3 loop: CASTTRPGTPTGGYTF. The CDR3 DNA follows: TGCGCCAGCACCACCAGGCCCGGGACACCAACCGGCGGCTACACCTTC.

For this clonotype: One junction end does not reproduce the germline sequence, and a read error may be involved. This sequence joins TRBV20-1 and TRBJ2-6; weak D call: TRBD1 (6 bases). The CDR3 runs 15 residues. CDR1 is DFQATT, CDR2 SNEGSKA, per germline (reference sequence). The CDR3 is CSARDRFSGANVLTF. The CDR3, as DNA: TGCAGTGCTCGAGACAGGTTCTCTGGGGCCAACGTCCTGACTTTC.

This clonotype was seen a handful of times. This chain links TRBV12-3 or TRBV12-4 with TRBJ2-7, with a tentative D call TRBD2 (5 bases). CDR3 size: 16 residues. V dropped 5 bases and J dropped 3 bases, with 20 bases sitting between them. The CDR3 here is CASSIGRISNHYEQYF. The CDR3 nucleotides read TGTGCCAGCAGTATAGGGAGAATCTCGAACCACTACGAGCAGTACTTC.

The rearrangement uses TRBV6-1 and TRBJ1-2; D remains ambiguous. Germline values: CDR1 MNHNS, CDR2 SASEGT. V lost 1 base and J lost 8, with 11 bases in between. The CDR3 is made up of 13 amino acids. CDR3 in amino acids: CASSEGRIKGYTF. DNA for the CDR3: TGTGCCAGCAGTGAAGGCAGGATAAAGGGCTACACCTTC.

J is TRBJ2-1 and V is TRBV20-1; 11 bases are shared with TRBD2. The ends lost 4 bases at V and 8 bases at J; junction bases unmatched: 10. There are 15 residues in the CDR3. Looked up from germline, CDR1 is DFQATT and CDR2 is SNEGSKA (reference sequence). The CDR3 is CSAKPPSGRIDEQFF. The CDR3 DNA reads TGCAGTGCTAAACCCCCTAGCGGGAGGATAGATGAGCAGTTCTTC.

This chain's CDR3 is CASSVASGGAGEQFF. CDR3 sequence (DNA): TGTGCCAGCAGTGTAGCTAGCGGGGGGGCAGGGGAGCAGTTCTTC. The V and J genes are TRBV2 and TRBJ2-1; 12 nucleotides agree with TRBD2. V shed 4 bases and J 10 bases; nucleotides not matched to a gene: 8. The CDR3 is 15 amino acids. The germline V gene encodes CDR1 SNHLY and CDR2 FYNNEI.